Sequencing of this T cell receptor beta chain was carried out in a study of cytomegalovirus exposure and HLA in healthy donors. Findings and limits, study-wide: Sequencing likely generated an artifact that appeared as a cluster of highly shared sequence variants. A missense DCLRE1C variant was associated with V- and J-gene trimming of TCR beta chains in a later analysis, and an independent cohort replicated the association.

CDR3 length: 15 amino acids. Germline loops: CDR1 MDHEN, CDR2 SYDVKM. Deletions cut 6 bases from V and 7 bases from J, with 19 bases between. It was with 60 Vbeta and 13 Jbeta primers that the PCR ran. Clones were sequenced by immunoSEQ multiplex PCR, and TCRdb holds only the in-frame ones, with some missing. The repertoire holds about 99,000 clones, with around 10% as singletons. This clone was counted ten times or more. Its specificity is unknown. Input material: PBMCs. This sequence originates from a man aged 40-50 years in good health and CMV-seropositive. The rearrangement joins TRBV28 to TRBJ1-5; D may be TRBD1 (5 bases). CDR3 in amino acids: CASSLGRGPQQPQHF. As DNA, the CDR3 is TGTGCCAGCAGCCTAGGGAGGGGCCCGCAACAGCCCCAGCATTTT.